This entry features one T cell receptor beta chain sequence. The ends were cut back, 2 bases at V and 5 bases at J, with 13 bases in the middle. Germline CDR1 and CDR2: LNHDA and SQIVND (reference sequence). This CDR3 spans 15 amino acids. The assay was immunoSEQ multiplex PCR, and TCRdb's table has in-frame clones only and misses some. The repertoire holds 300,000 to 450,000 clones, with approximately 81% as singletons. These data originate in a study of blood T cell repertoires in COVID-19. Study as a whole: The United States, Italy and Spain were the sources of the acute and convalescent COVID-19 samples.

This receptor was obtained from a woman younger than 30 with acute or convalescent COVID-19. The sample was peripheral blood. This sequence joins TRBV19 and TRBJ1-3; TRBD1 is a possible D gene (5 bases). DNA for the CDR3: TGTGCCAGTAGTATAATACGCGGGGCCCGAAACACCATATATTTT. Protein: CASSIIRGARNTIYF.